This T cell receptor beta chain was identified during a study of long-term antiretroviral therapy in people with HIV. Findings and limits, study-wide: Across all time points, the repertoire was dominated by clones that expanded before ART. In samples taken after ART, diversity increased but remained below transplant donor control levels.

Researchers report immunoSEQ v3.0 was run at survey level. Assay: immunoSEQ multiplex PCR; the TCRdb copy retains only in-frame clones and omits some. The sample lists about 15,000 clones, 65% to 85% occurring once. The CDR3 length is 14 residues. The germline V and J ends were trimmed by 0 bases and 1 base, with 7 bases remaining between them. Germline assignment: CDR1 SGHKS and CDR2 YYEKEE (reference sequence). As to this clone: What it recognizes is unknown.

The TCR comes from a woman between 45 and 65 years old with HIV. The source material was unsorted PBMCs, sampled nearly 2.6 years before starting antiretroviral therapy. The chain recombines TRBV5-5 with TRBJ1-2; unclear D gene. For the CDR3, the DNA is TGTGCCAGCAGCTTGGCGCGAGGTAACTATGGCTACACCTTC. Translation: CASSLARGNYGYTF.